This TCR beta chain was retrieved from a study of cytomegalovirus exposure and HLA in healthy donors. General study results and limits: Productive rates of about 87% or about 30% were seen for most TCR beta V segments in an earlier analysis.

This clone occurred once. The antigen is unknown. Primers for the PCR totalled 60 Vbeta and 13 Jbeta. The table came from immunoSEQ multiplex PCR; TCRdb's copy has only in-frame clones and leaves some out. The repertoire holds around 200,000 clones, with more than 75% as singletons. Trimming pared 6 bases from V and 4 bases from J, leaving 15 bases between. In germline, CDR1 is LNHDA, CDR2 SQIVND (reference sequence). The CDR3 consists of 14 residues. The sample comprised PBMCs. The origin of this receptor is a woman aged 45-59 years in good health and CMV-seropositive. This chain joins TRBV19 and TRBJ2-5, with a possible D match to TRBD2 (6 bases). This chain's CDR3 is CASSQTRLGETQYF. The CDR3 coding sequence is TGTGCCAGTAGCCAGACTAGGTTGGGAGAGACCCAGTACTTC.